The 14 T cell receptor beta chains reported below all come from one sample, sequenced in a study of PD-1 blockade in classical Hodgkin lymphoma. Clones were sequenced by immunoSEQ multiplex PCR, and TCRdb holds only the in-frame ones, with some missing. The sample lists roughly 16,000 clones, roughly nine tenths occurring once. The time point here: newly diagnosed, previously untreated cHL patient sample. Sample: peripheral blood mononuclear cells (PBMCs). The receptors were gathered from a human donor with classical Hodgkin lymphoma.

The chain joins TRBV6-5 to TRBJ2-2, with 12 bases aligning to TRBD1. This CDR3 is 16 amino acids long. V was pared by 4 bases and J by 4 bases, with 4 bases of the junction left unmatched. CDR1 is MNHEY, CDR2 SVGAGI, per germline. The CDR3 is CASSSGQGARTGELFF. Written as DNA, the CDR3 is TGTGCCAGCAGTTCGGGACAGGGGGCTCGCACCGGGGAGCTGTTTTTT.

As for this clone: One junction end does not reproduce the germline sequence, and a read error may be involved. The rearrangement joins TRBV19 to TRBJ2-2; D is uncertain. Germline loops: CDR1 LNHDA, CDR2 SQIVND (reference sequence). The CDR3 loop spans 13 amino acids. CDR3 sequence: CAGSSTPTGELFF. The CDR3 DNA sequence: TGTGCCGGTAGCAGTACACCAACCGGGGAGCTGTTTTTT.

This clone was observed a handful of times. The chain carries TRBV7-9 and TRBJ1-2, with 12 bases identical to TRBD1. The length of the CDR3 is 16 residues. Germline V CDR1 and CDR2: SEHNR, FQNEAQ (reference sequence). After removal of 1 base from V and 7 bases from J, the junction contained 7 bases not matched to a gene. DNA of the CDR3: TGTGCCAGCAGCTTAGGATGGGGACAGGGGGCGGTTGGCTACACCTTC. This translates into CASSLGWGQGAVGYTF.

The chain joins TRBV5-1 to TRBJ2-5; TRBD2 matches at 10 bases. Germline loops: CDR1 SGHRS, CDR2 YFSETQ. The CDR3 runs to 14 residues. V shed 4 bases and J 4 bases; nucleotides not matched to a gene: 4. Written as DNA, the CDR3 is TGCGCCAGCAGCGCCGGGACTAGCGCAGAGACCCAGTACTTC. Protein product: CASSAGTSAETQYF.

This clone is a singleton in its sample. This chain links TRBV7-3 with TRBJ2-7, with TRBD1 matching 8 bases. This CDR3 has 15 residues. The J segment lost 2 bases and the V segment lost 2 bases, leaving 5 bases of the junction unmatched. Germline V lookup: CDR1 SGHTA, CDR2 FQGTGA. CDR3 amino acids: CASSLGQGATYEQYF. CDR3 in DNA: TGTGCCAGCAGCTTAGGGCAGGGGGCGACCTACGAGCAGTACTTC.

The V gene is TRBV25-1, the J gene TRBJ1-1; D might be TRBD1 (6 bases). The CDR3 covers 16 residues. Germline CDR1 is MGHDK and CDR2 is SYGVNS. The germline V and J ends were trimmed by 0 bases and 4 bases, with 15 bases remaining between them. This CDR3 reads CASSEYDGGAGTEAFF. The CDR3 coding sequence is TGTGCCAGCAGTGAATATGATGGGGGCGCGGGCACTGAAGCTTTCTTT.

The chain carries TRBV19 and TRBJ1-5; D gene uncertain. Trimming removed 3 bases at V and 1 base at J, with 10 bases between. The V gene's germline CDR1 is LNHDA and CDR2 SQIVND (reference sequence). The CDR3 totals 15 residues. CDR3 DNA sequence: TGTGCCAGTAGTATCATTGGTTGGAGCAATCAGCCCCAGCATTTT. Translating it yields CASSIIGWSNQPQHF.

The chain joins TRBV10-3 to TRBJ2-5, with D possibly being TRBD1 (7 bases). CDR1 and CDR2 from the germline V gene are ENHRY and SYGVKD. The CDR3 loop spans 15 amino acids. Trimming shortened V by 8 bases and J by 0 bases, and 16 bases separated the two germline ends. The CDR3 reads CAIGGSGGYQETQYF. The CDR3 bases are TGTGCCATCGGAGGTTCAGGGGGGTACCAAGAGACCCAGTACTTC.

The rearrangement links TRBV18 to TRBJ1-4; tentatively, D is TRBD1 (5 bases). V was clipped by 6 bases and J by 10 bases, with 18 bases between them. The CDR3 totals 14 residues. Germline CDR1 and CDR2: KGHSH and LQKENI. Here the CDR3 reads CASSSGQPAGKLFF. DNA for the CDR3: TGTGCCAGCTCCTCAGGGCAGCCGGCTGGAAAACTGTTTTTT.

The gene calls are TRBV19 and TRBJ1-5; D is perhaps TRBD1 (5 bases). The CDR3 has 13 amino acids. Looked up from germline, CDR1 is LNHDA and CDR2 is SQIVND (reference sequence). Trimming left V 3 bases short and J 3 bases short, with 6 bases between. DNA of the CDR3: TGTGCCAGTAGTATGGGACCCAATCAGCCCCAGCATTTT. Its translation is CASSMGPNQPQHF. Filled out from reference TRBV19 and TRBJ1-5, the complete variable domain reads DGGITQSPKYLFRKEGQNVTLSCEQNLNHDAMYWYRQDPGQGLRLIYYSQIVNDFQKGDIAEGYSVSREKKESFPLTVTSAQKNPTAFYLCASSMGPNQPQHFGDGTRLSIL.

This chain uses TRBV4-3 with TRBJ2-7, with 8 bases lining up with TRBD1. V lost 4 bases and J lost 5; bases outside the gene matches: 7. CDR3 length equals 14 residues. CDR1 and CDR2 (germline): LGHNA, YSLEER. CDR3 amino acids: CASSRDSDRDEQYF. The CDR3 bases are TGCGCCAGCAGCCGCGACTCGGACAGGGACGAGCAGTACTTC.

This chain joins TRBV5-8 and TRBJ1-3; 7 nucleotides align to TRBD1. Germline values: CDR1 SGHTS, CDR2 YDEGEE. V gave up 0 bases and J gave up 0 bases; unmatched junction bases: 9. This CDR3 spans 18 amino acids. The CDR3 sequence is CASSLVNRGRSSGNTIYF. As DNA, the CDR3 is TGTGCCAGCAGCTTGGTTAACAGGGGACGGAGCTCTGGAAACACCATATATTTT. The variable domain in full, completed from reference TRBV5-8 and TRBJ1-3, reads EAGVTQSPTHLIKTRGQQATLRCSPISGHTSVYWYQQALGLGLQFLLWYDEGEERNRGNFPPRFSGRQFPNYSSELNVNALELEDSALYLCASSLVNRGRSSGNTIYFGEGSWLTVV.

The rearrangement uses TRBV19 and TRBJ2-3, with D tentatively TRBD1 (5 bases). The CDR3 extends over 15 amino acids. Germline-derived CDR1 and CDR2 are LNHDA and SQIVND (reference sequence). Trimming left V 0 bases short and J 0 bases short, with 7 bases between. CDR3 residues: CASSIDDRSTDTQYF. The CDR3 nucleotides are TGTGCCAGTAGTATAGACGACAGAAGCACAGATACGCAGTATTTT.

In this sample, this clone turned up a few times. The rearrangement uses TRBV30 and TRBJ1-1; D call uncertain. CDR1 and CDR2 from the germline V gene are GTSNPN and SVGIG (reference sequence). The V gene lost 1 base and the J gene lost 3 bases, with 3 bases spanning the gap. This CDR3 has 11 residues. CDR3 DNA: TGTGCCTGGAGTGGATACACTGAAGCTTTCTTT. Protein product: CAWSGYTEAFF.